These T cell receptor beta chains were read from a single sample in a study of blood T cell repertoires in COVID-19. Produced via immunoSEQ multiplex PCR; TCRdb's table is partial and in-frame only. This sample has over 250,000 clones, with approximately 90% found just once. The sequencing input was PBMCs or T cells enriched from blood (not recorded which). The source of these receptors is a man in his forties or fifties who had recovered from COVID-19. Both conserved end residues are part of each CDR3. For some rows the clone size is stated as once, few or many, or as a class when expanded; others skip it.

clone_size j_call v_call cdr3_aa
- TRBJ1-3 TRBV27 CASSLTGGGNTIYF
- TRBJ1-1 TRBV3-1/TRBV3-2 CASSQRTGLIGTEAFF
- TRBJ2-7 TRBV4-1 CASSHGGFTFSYEQYF
- TRBJ2-5 TRBV7-9 CASSPTSVETQYF
- TRBJ2-3 TRBV6-5 CASSGQGTDTQYF
- TRBJ1-5 TRBV6-4 CASSDSAPQGGNQPQHF
- TRBJ1-5 TRBV19 CASSIGDRYNQPQHF
- TRBJ1-5 TRBV5-4 CASSFQPGGGQPQHF
- TRBJ2-7 TRBV27 CASSSPGTASYEQYF
once TRBJ1-2 TRBV29-1 CSVVALRGYTF
- TRBJ2-2 TRBV5-1 CASSVGWGVWDTGELFF
- TRBJ2-1 TRBV28 CASMSGSNEQFF
- TRBJ2-2 TRBV24-1 CAKVGGVPNTGELFF
- TRBJ1-1 TRBV11-2 CASSYTQGARTEAFF
- TRBJ1-6 TRBV10-3 CAISGTGRLTDNSPLHF
few TRBJ1-3 TRBV3-1/TRBV3-2 CASSHSTGRVPSGNTIYF
few TRBJ2-3 TRBV7-9 CASSPRTADTQYF
- TRBJ2-5 TRBV11-2 CASSLSGRGGLKTQYF
- TRBJ2-5 TRBV19 CASSIEDRQETQYF
- TRBJ2-1 TRBV11-2 CASRKISGGAYNEQFF
- TRBJ2-3 TRBV19 CASSREDGLAGVSDTQYF
- TRBJ1-2 TRBV29-1 CSVVAQGTYGYTF
- TRBJ1-3 TRBV5-8 CASSHRGISGNTIYF
- TRBJ2-7 TRBV25-1 CASSGNGRAKYEQYF
- TRBJ1-2 TRBV7-2 CASSPRAGGNYGYTF
- TRBJ1-3 TRBV7-9 CASSLGGQGMHTIYF
- TRBJ2-7 TRBV19 CACSDTQTSYEQYF
- TRBJ2-3 TRBV11-2 CASLRGTGGFTDTQYF
once TRBJ1-3 TRBV7-8 CASSLPAGAPGNTIYF
- TRBJ2-3 TRBV3-1/TRBV3-2 CASSQESNTQYF
- TRBJ2-4 TRBV27 CASSIQGVGAKNIQYF
- TRBJ2-5 TRBV19 CASSSLRQSQETQYF
- TRBJ2-5 TRBV4-1 CASSQASVGGRRTQYF
- TRBJ2-3 TRBV5-5 CASSLSGGTDTQYF
- TRBJ2-2 TRBV27 CASSFDRAGTGELFF
once TRBJ1-1 TRBV6-5 CASRRGITEAFF
- TRBJ1-2 TRBV29-1 CSVDGGDYGYTF
- TRBJ2-1 TRBV25-1 CASSEFMGTGTYNEQFF
- TRBJ2-1 TRBV27 CASSLSTGAEQFF
- TRBJ2-2 TRBV4-2 CASSQGRGGANTGELFF
- TRBJ2-1 TRBV7-6 CASSVIAGTYSYNEQFF
- TRBJ2-5 TRBV7-6 CASSAGQAISETQYF
- TRBJ1-5 TRBV10-3 CAISESDTPNQPQHF
- TRBJ2-3 TRBV11-1 CASSVTGRRSTDTQYF
- TRBJ2-7 TRBV6-6 CASSYRRDEQYF
- TRBJ2-1 TRBV14 CASSQRLPSRTSLGEQFF
- TRBJ1-2 TRBV28 CASRLPGQVLYGYTF
- TRBJ1-5 TRBV4-1 CASSQGKWARSNQPQHF
- TRBJ2-3 TRBV7-9 CASTPQGGPRSDTQYF
- TRBJ1-1 TRBV28 CASSLTGTGSTEAFF
- TRBJ1-1 TRBV27 CASTKTLLGTGIPEAFF
- TRBJ2-5 TRBV4-1 CASSQGTSGGPQETQYF
- TRBJ1-1 TRBV9 CASSVTMNTEAFF